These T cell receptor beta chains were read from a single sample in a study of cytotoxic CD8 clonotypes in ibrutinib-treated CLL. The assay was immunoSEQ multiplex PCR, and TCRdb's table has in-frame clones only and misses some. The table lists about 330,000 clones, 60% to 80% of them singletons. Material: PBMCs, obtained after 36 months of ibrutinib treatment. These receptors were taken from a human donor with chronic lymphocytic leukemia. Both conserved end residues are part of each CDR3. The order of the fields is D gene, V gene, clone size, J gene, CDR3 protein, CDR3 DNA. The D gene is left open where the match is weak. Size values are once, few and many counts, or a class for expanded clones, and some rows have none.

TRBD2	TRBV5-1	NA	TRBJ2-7	CASSRAGDEQYF	TGCGCCAGCAGCCGAGCGGGAGACGAGCAGTACTTC
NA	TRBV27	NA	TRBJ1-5	CASSLTTGLVPQHF	TGTGCCAGCAGTTTAACGACAGGACTAGTCCCCCAGCATTTT
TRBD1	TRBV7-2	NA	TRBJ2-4	CASSPGQGALHIQYF	TGTGCCAGCAGCCCGGGACAGGGGGCTTTGCACATTCAGTACTTC
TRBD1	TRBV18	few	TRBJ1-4	CASSPLGQGNEKLFF	TGTGCCAGCTCACCACTGGGACAGGGAAACGAAAAACTGTTTTTT
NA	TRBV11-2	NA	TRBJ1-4	CASSPTRSYNEKLFF	TGTGCCAGCAGCCCCACACGATCCTATAATGAAAAACTGTTTTTT
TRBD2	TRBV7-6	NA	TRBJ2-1	CASSFRASGNSYNEQFF	TGTGCCAGCAGCTTTCGGGCTAGCGGAAACTCCTACAATGAGCAGTTCTTC
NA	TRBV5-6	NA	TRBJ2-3	CASSSQVGDSTDTQYF	TGTGCCAGCAGCTCACAAGTGGGGGACAGCACAGATACGCAGTATTTT
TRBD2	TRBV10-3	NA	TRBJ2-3	CAINGLAGHTDTQYF	TGTGCCATCAACGGACTAGCGGGACACACAGATACGCAGTATTTT
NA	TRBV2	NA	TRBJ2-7	CASLGRDPFYEQYF	TGTGCCAGCCTCGGGCGGGACCCGTTCTACGAGCAGTACTTC
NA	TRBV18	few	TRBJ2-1	CASSASKQFF	TGTGCCAGCTCAGCCTCTAAGCAGTTCTTC
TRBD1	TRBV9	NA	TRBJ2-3	CASSVARGRADTQYF	TGTGCCAGCAGCGTAGCGAGGGGGCGCGCAGATACGCAGTATTTT
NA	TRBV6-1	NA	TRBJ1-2	CASSELERTHYGYTF	TGTGCCAGCAGTGAATTGGAGAGGACACACTATGGCTACACCTTC
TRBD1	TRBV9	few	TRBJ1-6	CASSATGDNSPLHF	TGTGCCAGCAGCGCGACAGGGGATAATTCACCCCTCCACTTT
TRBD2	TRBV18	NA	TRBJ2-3	CASSPRRGGASTDTQYF	TGTGCCAGCTCACCCCGACGCGGGGGGGCTAGCACAGATACGCAGTATTTT
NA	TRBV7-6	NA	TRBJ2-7	CASSLGADSGGYEQYF	TGTGCCAGCAGCTTAGGGGCGGACAGTGGGGGCTACGAGCAGTACTTC
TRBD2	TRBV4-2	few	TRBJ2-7	CASSQGGLASYEQYF	TGTGCCAGCAGCCAAGGCGGACTAGCGAGTTACGAGCAGTACTTC
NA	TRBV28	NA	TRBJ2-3	CASIWAGTTDTQYF	TGTGCCAGCATTTGGGCCGGGACCACAGATACGCAGTATTTT
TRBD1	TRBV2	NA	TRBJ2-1	CASSRDRAYNEQFF	TGTGCCAGCAGCCGGGACAGGGCATACAATGAGCAGTTCTTC
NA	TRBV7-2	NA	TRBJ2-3	CASSFGAGRSTDTQYF	TGTGCCAGCAGCTTCGGCGCGGGCAGAAGCACAGATACGCAGTATTTT
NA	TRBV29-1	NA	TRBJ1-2	CSVEVRPAGANYGYTF	TGCAGCGTTGAAGTGCGCCCCGCAGGAGCTAACTATGGCTACACCTTC
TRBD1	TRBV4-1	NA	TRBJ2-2	CASSHPGQGSTGELFF	TGCGCCAGCAGCCATCCCGGACAGGGTAGCACCGGGGAGCTGTTTTTT
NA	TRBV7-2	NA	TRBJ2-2	CASSLNTGELFF	TGTGCCAGCAGCTTAAACACCGGGGAGCTGTTTTTT
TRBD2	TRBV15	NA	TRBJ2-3	CATSRGGGADTQYF	TGTGCCACCAGCAGGGGCGGGGGGGCAGATACGCAGTATTTT
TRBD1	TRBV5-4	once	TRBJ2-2	CASSLARGGELFF	TGTGCCAGCAGCTTGGCCAGGGGGGGGGAGCTGTTTTTT
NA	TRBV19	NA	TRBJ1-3	CASSGLLSGNTIYF	TGTGCCAGTAGTGGGTTGCTCTCTGGAAACACCATATATTTT
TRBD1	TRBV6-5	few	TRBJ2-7	CASRRGTGSGEQYF	TGTGCCAGCAGGCGAGGGACAGGGTCTGGCGAGCAGTACTTC
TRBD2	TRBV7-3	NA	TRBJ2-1	CASSLLGLGHEQFF	TGTGCCAGCAGCTTACTAGGACTAGGTCATGAGCAGTTCTTC
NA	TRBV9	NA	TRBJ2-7	CASSPPGGYREQYF	TGTGCCAGCAGCCCTCCTGGAGGCTATAGGGAGCAGTACTTC
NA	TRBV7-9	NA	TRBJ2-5	CASSLAVATTTQYF	TGTGCCAGCAGCTTAGCGGTGGCCACTACGACCCAGTACTTC
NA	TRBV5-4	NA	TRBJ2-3	CASSLASSNYGTDTQYF	TGTGCCAGCAGCTTGGCCAGTTCGAACTATGGCACAGATACGCAGTATTTT